Listed below are T cell receptor beta chains from one sample, sequenced in a study of blood T cells in healthy people across ages. TCRdb re-called the 5' RACE reads through MiXCR, storing one row per CDR3 protein. The sample lists some 560,000 distinct CDR3 sequences; around a quarter were seen once. These data were likewise used in another study, on T cells of mothers and their children.

The sample taken for sequencing was blood. All receptors derive from a boy aged 2 to 10 in good health. Each CDR3 is given with its conserved first and last residue. The D gene is left open where the match is weak. Clone size is stated in some rows and not others, as once, few, many or a class when expanded.

size | J | D | V | CDR3 | DNA
few | TRBJ2-5 | NA | TRBV6-1 | CASRGHTPTETQYF | TGTGCCAGCAGGGGACACACCCCTACAGAGACCCAGTACTTC
NA | TRBJ2-2 | NA | TRBV9 | CASSVPRGLNTGELFF | TGTGCCAGCAGCGTACCCAGGGGTTTGAACACCGGGGAGCTGTTTTTT
NA | TRBJ2-3 | NA | TRBV24-1 | CATSDGDWVDTQYF | TGTGCCACCAGTGATGGGGATTGGGTAGATACGCAGTATTTT
NA | TRBJ2-1 | TRBD2 | TRBV9 | CASSVGVAGGLNEQFF | TGTGCCAGCAGCGTAGGAGTAGCGGGCGGACTCAATGAGCAGTTCTTC
NA | TRBJ1-4 | TRBD1 | TRBV6-6 | CASSYSDFWTGENEKLFF | TGTGCCAGCAGTTACTCCGACTTTTGGACAGGGGAGAATGAAAAACTGTTTTTT
few | TRBJ2-3 | NA | TRBV5-1 | CASSHGSGTDTQYF | TGCGCCAGCAGCCACGGGAGCGGCACAGATACGCAGTATTTT
many | TRBJ1-3 | NA | TRBV11-2 | CASRAPGFTGNTIYF | TGTGCCAGCAGGGCTCCCGGGTTTACTGGAAACACCATATATTTT
NA | TRBJ2-3 | NA | TRBV5-1 | CASSFTGVTDTQYF | TGCGCCAGCAGCTTTACGGGGGTGACAGATACGCAGTATTTT
NA | TRBJ2-2 | TRBD1 | TRBV5-1 | CASRFGTGGNTGELFF | TGCGCCAGCAGATTTGGGACAGGGGGGAACACCGGGGAGCTGTTTTTT
NA | TRBJ1-2 | NA | TRBV29-1 | CSVLAPGQAYGYTF | TGCAGCGTTTTAGCTCCGGGACAAGCCTATGGCTACACCTTC
NA | TRBJ2-3 | NA | TRBV30 | CAWRLGYSTDTQYF | TGTGCCTGGAGGCTGGGGTATAGCACAGATACGCAGTATTTT
once | TRBJ1-2 | TRBD1 | TRBV7-8 | CASSSGAPGGVRGYTF | TGTGCCAGCAGCTCCGGCGCCCCAGGGGGCGTGAGGGGCTACACCTTC
few | TRBJ2-7 | TRBD1 | TRBV20-1 | CSASPGTGSYEQYF | TGCAGTGCTAGCCCGGGGACAGGCTCCTACGAGCAGTACTTC
NA | TRBJ2-5 | TRBD1 | TRBV15 | CATSRSSGGETQYF | TGTGCCACCAGCAGGTCGTCAGGGGGAGAGACCCAGTACTTC
NA | TRBJ1-1 | NA | TRBV2 | CASLQSIMNTEAFF | TGTGCCAGCCTACAGTCCATCATGAACACTGAAGCTTTCTTT
NA | TRBJ1-1 | NA | TRBV5-1 | CASSLNSANTEAFF | TGCGCCAGCAGCTTAAACAGCGCGAACACTGAAGCTTTCTTT
NA | TRBJ2-2 | NA | TRBV20-1 | CSASVRAGELFF | TGCAGTGCTAGCGTTAGAGCCGGGGAGCTGTTTTTT
few | TRBJ1-4 | NA | TRBV7-9 | CASSLEYSGKLFF | TGTGCCAGCAGCTTAGAATACAGTGGAAAACTGTTTTTT
NA | TRBJ2-1 | TRBD1 | TRBV9 | CASSPGQGGNNEQFF | TGTGCCAGCAGCCCTGGACAGGGGGGGAACAATGAGCAGTTCTTC
many | TRBJ2-1 | TRBD2 | TRBV4-2 | CASSQGLAGHNEQFF | TGTGCCAGCAGCCAAGGGCTAGCGGGCCACAATGAGCAGTTCTTC
few | TRBJ2-1 | TRBD2 | TRBV7-2 | CASARTSLYNEQFF | TGTGCCAGCGCAAGGACTAGCCTCTACAATGAGCAGTTCTTC
NA | TRBJ2-3 | NA | TRBV7-6 | CASSLQRPDTQYF | TGTGCCAGCAGCCTACAGAGGCCAGATACGCAGTATTTT
NA | TRBJ2-3 | TRBD2 | TRBV20-1 | CSARVAGTSIMGTDTQYF | TGCAGTGCTAGAGTAGCAGGGACTAGTATTATGGGCACAGATACGCAGTATTTT
few | TRBJ2-5 | NA | TRBV10-3 | CAISDSKRGTAETQYF | TGTGCCATCAGTGATTCAAAACGAGGAACCGCCGAGACCCAGTACTTC
few | TRBJ2-1 | TRBD2 | TRBV19 | CASSPQGGSNEQFF | TGTGCCAGTAGTCCCCAGGGAGGGAGCAATGAGCAGTTCTTC
NA | TRBJ1-3 | NA | TRBV3-1 | CASRPIGPGNTIYF | TGTGCCAGCAGGCCAATAGGACCTGGAAACACCATATATTTT
few | TRBJ1-3 | NA | TRBV7-6 | CASSRTASSGNTIYF | TGTGCCAGCAGCCGGACCGCGAGCTCTGGAAACACCATATATTTT
NA | TRBJ2-1 | TRBD2 | TRBV20-1 | CSAPNPTSGGGGEQFF | TGCAGTGCCCCTAACCCGACTAGCGGGGGAGGTGGTGAGCAGTTCTTC
NA | TRBJ1-2 | NA | TRBV2 | CASSQRPDYGYTF | TGTGCCAGCAGTCAGCGCCCAGACTATGGCTACACCTTC
few | TRBJ1-2 | NA | TRBV9 | CASSVDGFQDGYTF | TGTGCCAGCAGCGTAGATGGCTTCCAAGATGGCTACACCTTC
NA | TRBJ2-4 | TRBD1 | TRBV7-2 | CASSRDRVSKNIQYF | TGTGCCAGCAGCAGGGACAGGGTGTCCAAAAACATTCAGTACTTC
NA | TRBJ2-1 | TRBD1 | TRBV28 | CASSFRTGINEQFF | TGTGCCAGCAGTTTTCGGACAGGGATCAATGAGCAGTTCTTC
NA | TRBJ2-7 | TRBD1 | TRBV4-2 | CASSQGKGAKNEQYF | TGTGCCAGCAGCCAAGGGAAGGGGGCTAAGAACGAGCAGTACTTC
few | TRBJ2-3 | TRBD2 | TRBV12-3/TRBV12-4 | CASSPSGRADTQYF | TGTGCCAGCAGTCCTAGCGGGAGAGCAGATACGCAGTATTTT
NA | TRBJ1-3 | NA | TRBV12-3/TRBV12-4 | CASSDGPSGNTIYF | TGTGCCAGCAGCGACGGGCCCTCTGGAAACACCATATATTTT
few | TRBJ2-5 | TRBD2 | TRBV20-1 | CSVQGLAGIETQYF | TGCAGTGTTCAGGGACTAGCGGGAATAGAGACCCAGTACTTC
NA | TRBJ2-1 | TRBD1 | TRBV27 | CASRQDRGLDEQFF | TGTGCCAGCAGACAGGACAGGGGGCTGGATGAGCAGTTCTTC
few | TRBJ1-1 | NA | TRBV30 | CAWSVETEAFF | TGTGCCTGGAGTGTGGAGACTGAAGCTTTCTTT
few | TRBJ1-4 | NA | TRBV7-6 | CASSLNTGSGEKLFF | TGTGCCAGCAGCCTCAACACAGGGTCCGGGGAAAAACTGTTTTTT
NA | TRBJ2-1 | NA | TRBV12-3/TRBV12-4 | CASSTSGYSYNEQFF | TGTGCCAGCAGCACCAGCGGGTACTCCTACAATGAGCAGTTCTTC
few | TRBJ2-7 | NA | TRBV6-2/TRBV6-3 | CASSYSVASQLYEQYF | TGTGCCAGCAGTTACTCGGTAGCGTCCCAACTATACGAGCAGTACTTC
few | TRBJ2-5 | TRBD2 | TRBV29-1 | CSVEFGSGRGETQYF | TGCAGCGTTGAGTTTGGTAGCGGGAGAGGGGAGACCCAGTACTTC
NA | TRBJ1-4 | NA | TRBV2 | CASSETRLREKLFF | TGTGCCAGCAGTGAAACGCGACTCCGTGAAAAACTGTTTTTT
few | TRBJ1-6 | NA | TRBV7-9 | CASSSGNYNSPLHF | TGTGCCAGCAGCTCAGGGAACTATAATTCACCCCTCCACTTT